This T cell receptor (beta chain) was obtained from a study of cytomegalovirus exposure and HLA in healthy donors. Across the study: Around 89 million unique TCRs from HLA-typed donors made up an early data release. The Caucasian-associated ancestry cluster held roughly 81% of 300 to 500 genotyped donors.

Germline loops: CDR1 LNHDA, CDR2 SQIVND (reference sequence). V was pared by 7 bases and J by 3 bases, with 13 bases between. The CDR3 runs 14 residues. The PCR contained 60 Vbeta and 13 Jbeta primers. The repertoire was sequenced with immunoSEQ multiplex PCR; TCRdb's copy has only in-frame clones and lacks some. The table includes about 77,000 clones, approximately 75% detected once. This receptor was identified in a woman between 40 and 50 years old in good health and CMV-seronegative. The V gene is TRBV19, the J gene TRBJ2-1, with a weak D call TRBD1 (5 bases). The sequencing sample was made of PBMCs. The CDR3 is CASKAMTDYNEQFF. The CDR3 bases are TGTGCCAGTAAGGCGATGACAGACTACAATGAGCAGTTCTTC. The full variable domain, rest sourced from reference TRBV19 and TRBJ2-1, is DGGITQSPKYLFRKEGQNVTLSCEQNLNHDAMYWYRQDPGQGLRLIYYSQIVNDFQKGDIAEGYSVSREKKESFPLTVTSAQKNPTAFYLCASKAMTDYNEQFFGPGTRLTVL.